This T cell receptor beta chain was recovered during a study of shared clonotypes between healthy human individuals (dated by TCRdb to 2018 to 2020). About the study as a whole: A few men and a couple of women, aged 18 to 49 years, made up the cohort. The study deeply sequenced blood TCR repertoires of several healthy adults to estimate repertoire size and the extent of clonotype sharing between individuals. Per donor, leukapheresis produced somewhere between about 0.94 and 9.5 billion PBMCs. Different laboratories and diverse techniques were used to prepare libraries and sequence TCR repertoires, to increase sequencing depth and limit assay-specific biases. For each donor, CD4 naive and CD4 memory were each given three plates, CD8 naive was given two plates, and CD8 memory was given one plate. Beyond this particular receptor, the publication reports: Only blood was sampled, and tissue TCR repertoires likely differ from those in blood. Across four donors, approximately 5% of naive CD4, more than 3% of naive CD8, 2.3% of memory CD4, and roughly 0.41% of memory CD8 clonotypes were shared. Pairwise subsampling indicated that sequencing depth was expected to affect the degree of clonotype sharing among donors. Because the study included a small number of donors, the genetic and exposure-history diversity represented was limited. Incomplete sequencing was indicated by rarefaction of sorted-subset datasets, despite the large sequencing depth. Naive subsets generally had larger estimated clonotype richness than memory subsets. Clonotypes shared by all four sorted-subset donors showed higher generation probabilities than non-shared clonotypes.

The junction carries 14 bases between V and J, which are trimmed by 5 bases and 4 bases respectively. From the cysteine up to the phenylalanine, the CDR3 has a length of 14 residues. Kept here is only the CDR3 DNA, which spans 42 bases and is read in frame from base 1. CDR1 and CDR2 are read off the germline V gene as SGHTA and FQGNSA. Notes on this clone: Its recognized antigen is unknown. No much larger clonotype is one base removed from it; base qualities were not supplied.

Healthy HIV-negative adults with no recently reported acute infections or vaccinations were included as donors. Every donor was a Caucasian adult residing in Nashville, Tennessee, USA. CD4+ T cells were enriched by magnetic negative selection, after which naive cells were positively selected on CD45RA and the negative fraction was taken as the memory subset. After blood collection by leukapheresis, PBMCs were isolated using Ficoll-Histopaque density gradient centrifugation and then cryopreserved in the vapor phase of liquid nitrogen. Analytical flow cytometry was used to check the purity and quantity of each magnetically sorted T cell population. Genomic DNA was isolated from every sorted fraction and measured by UV absorbance on a Nanodrop 2000c. Using the deep immunoSEQ assay, multiplex PCR amplified TCR CDR3 regions from genomic DNA. Genomic DNA extracted from each cell subset was distributed evenly over all wells of several immunoSEQ 96-well plates, and each plate served as one replicate. For sorted subsets, each replicate PCR was loaded with 200 ng genomic DNA, equivalent to 30,000 or so T cell genomes. Purified libraries were measured with a Qubit 3.0 fluorometer, size-checked on a Bioanalyzer 2100, and measured again with the KAPA Library Quantification kit. A separate single-read 150-cycle Illumina NextSeq 550 flow cell was used to sequence each immunoSEQ 96-well plate. Concerning the study's data processing: Because the immunoSEQ output included only junctional sequences and no quality scores, the filtering could not be the same as the filtering used for full-length reads. Sequences were annotated with PyIR, a Python wrapper for IgBLAST v1.9, and V/J genes and CDR3 were assigned using IMGT germline references. Reads with weak V/J assignments (E-value above 1e-6), missing CDR3, stop codons, out-of-frame junctions, or ambiguous translated residues were removed. V3J clonotypes were defined as sequences sharing the same inferred V gene, J gene, and CDR3 amino acid sequence. Percentage overlap between repertoires was computed as shared unique clonotypes divided by the size of the smaller repertoire. Richness of each repertoire was evaluated using RTK rarefaction, the Chao1 estimator, and Recon v2.1 estimates of unobserved clonotypes. For all TCRbeta clonotypes obtained by the gDNA method from a few donors, generation probabilities were computed with OLGA. TCRdb re-hosts the immuneACCESS table, in-frame sequences only. Its copies lack some clones; in the studies checked, an unresolved V gene accounts for under half of them, and the cause for the rest is not known. V and J calls and clone size are copied from that table; D and trimming were computed from the DNA. The sample data list roughly 520,000 clones, and more than 95% of these were observed just once. The top ten constitute about 0.068% of the sample.

The clonotype was recovered from a woman aged 25 to 39 in good health. The sequence joins TRBV7-2 to TRBJ1-1; TRBD1 might be the D gene, on 5 matching bases. Sample: naive CD4+ T cells sorted from blood. Interpreted using the paper, the cell subset or site label stands for: CD45RA+ positively selected. CDR3 region: CASSAPGWGTEAFF. The DNA sequence is as follows: TGTGCCAGCAGCGCCCCAGGGTGGGGCACTGAAGCTTTCTTT.